This T cell receptor beta chain stems from a study of cytomegalovirus exposure and HLA in healthy donors. The V and J ends lost 0 bases and 9 bases respectively, with 9 bases between them. In germline, CDR1 is GTSNPN, CDR2 SVGIG (reference sequence). There are 12 residues in the CDR3. Healthy people donating bone marrow made up the donors. Of note for this clone: Its antigen is not identified.

The PCR ran on 60 Vbeta and 13 Jbeta primers. The protocol was immunoSEQ multiplex PCR, while the TCRdb copy is restricted to in-frame clones and leaves out a portion. The table has some 110,000 clones, 75% seen once. Study-level results: Altogether, 150 to 200 TCR beta chains were recorded as cytomegalovirus-associated. A reported reduction in N-insertions relative to the roughly 670-donor mean was seen in an Asian-associated ancestry cluster in a later analysis. Donor immune exposure was known only as CMV serostatus.

Material for sequencing was PBMCs. The sequence was obtained from a man in his forties in good health and CMV-seronegative. This sequence joins TRBV30 and TRBJ2-1; D gene ambiguous. CDR3 DNA: TGTGCCTGGAGTGTACCAGTTATTGAGCAGTTCTTC. Its protein is CAWSVPVIEQFF.